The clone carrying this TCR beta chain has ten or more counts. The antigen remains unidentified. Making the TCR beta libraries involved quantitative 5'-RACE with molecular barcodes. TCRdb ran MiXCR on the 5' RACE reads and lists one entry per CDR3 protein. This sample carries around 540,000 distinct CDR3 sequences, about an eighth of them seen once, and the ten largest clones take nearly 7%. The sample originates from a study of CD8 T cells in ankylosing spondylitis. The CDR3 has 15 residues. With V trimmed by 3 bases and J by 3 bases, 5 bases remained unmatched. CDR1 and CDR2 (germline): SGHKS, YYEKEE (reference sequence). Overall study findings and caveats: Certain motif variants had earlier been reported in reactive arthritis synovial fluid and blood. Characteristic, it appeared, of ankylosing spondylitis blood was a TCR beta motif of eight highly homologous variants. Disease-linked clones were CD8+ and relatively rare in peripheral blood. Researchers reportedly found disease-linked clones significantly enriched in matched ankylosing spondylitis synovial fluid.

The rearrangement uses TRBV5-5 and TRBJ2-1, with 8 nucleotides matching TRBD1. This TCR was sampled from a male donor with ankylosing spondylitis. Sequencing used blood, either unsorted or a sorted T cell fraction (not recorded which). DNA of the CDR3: TGTGCCAGCAGCTGGTTGGGACAGGACTACAATGAGCAGTTCTTC. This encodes CASSWLGQDYNEQFF.